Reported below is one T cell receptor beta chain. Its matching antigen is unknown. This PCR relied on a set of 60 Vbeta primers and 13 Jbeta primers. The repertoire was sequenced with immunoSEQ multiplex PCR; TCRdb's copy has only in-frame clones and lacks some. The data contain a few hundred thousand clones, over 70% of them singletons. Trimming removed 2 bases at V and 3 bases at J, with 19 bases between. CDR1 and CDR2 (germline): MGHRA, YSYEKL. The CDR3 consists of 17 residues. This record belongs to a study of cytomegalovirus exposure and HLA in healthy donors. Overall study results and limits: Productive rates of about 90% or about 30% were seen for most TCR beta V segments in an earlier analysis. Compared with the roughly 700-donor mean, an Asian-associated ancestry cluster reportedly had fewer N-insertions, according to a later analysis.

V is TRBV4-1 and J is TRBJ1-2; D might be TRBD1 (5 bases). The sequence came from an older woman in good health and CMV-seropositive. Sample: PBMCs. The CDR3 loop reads CASSQILIQGSDYGYTF. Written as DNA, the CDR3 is TGCGCCAGCAGCCAAATCCTAATCCAGGGATCCGACTATGGCTACACCTTC.